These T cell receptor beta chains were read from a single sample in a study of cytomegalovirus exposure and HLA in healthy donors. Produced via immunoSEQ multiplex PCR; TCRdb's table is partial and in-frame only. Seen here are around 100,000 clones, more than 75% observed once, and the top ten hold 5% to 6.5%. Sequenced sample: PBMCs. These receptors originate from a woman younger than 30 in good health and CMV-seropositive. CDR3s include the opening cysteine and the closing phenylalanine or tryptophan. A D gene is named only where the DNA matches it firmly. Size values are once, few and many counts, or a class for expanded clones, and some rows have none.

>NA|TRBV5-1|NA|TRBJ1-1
TGCGCCAGCAGAGATCAGGGTGGGCGCACTGAAGCTTTCTTT
CASRDQGGRTEAFF
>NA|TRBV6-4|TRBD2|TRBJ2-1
TGTGCCAGCAGCTCTGTTACTAGCGGGAGCAATGAGCAGTTCTTC
CASSSVTSGSNEQFF
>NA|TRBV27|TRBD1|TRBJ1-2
TGTGCCAGCAGTACGGCCGGGACAGGGCCCTTGGGCTACACCTTC
CASSTAGTGPLGYTF
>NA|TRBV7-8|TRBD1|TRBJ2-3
TGTGCCAGCAGCCTAAGGAGGACAGGGGTCATCCCAGATACGCAGTATTTT
CASSLRRTGVIPDTQYF
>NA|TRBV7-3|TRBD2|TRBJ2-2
TGTGCCAGCAGCCAGGGGGGGACTAGCGGGAGTTCCGGGGAGCTGTTTTTT
CASSQGGTSGSSGELFF
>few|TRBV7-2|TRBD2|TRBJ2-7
TGTGCCAGCAGCCCTAGTGACCTAGCGGGAGGCGAGCAGTACTTC
CASSPSDLAGGEQYF
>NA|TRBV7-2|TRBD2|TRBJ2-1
TGTGCCAGCAGCTTTCAATTATTAGCGGGAGGGCCTGGGAATGAGCAGTTCTTC
CASSFQLLAGGPGNEQFF
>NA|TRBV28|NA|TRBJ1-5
TGTGCCAGCAGTCCAACAGGGAACAATCAGCCCCAGCATTTT
CASSPTGNNQPQHF
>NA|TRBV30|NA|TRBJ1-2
TGTGCCTGGAGCCCCCGGGCAGGGCAAACTGTCTATGGCTACACCTTC
CAWSPRAGQTVYGYTF
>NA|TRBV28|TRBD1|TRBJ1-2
TGTGCCAGTCGTAAACAGGGGGATGTCTATGGCTACACCTTC
CASRKQGDVYGYTF
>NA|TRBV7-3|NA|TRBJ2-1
TGTGCCAGCAGCTTAGGGGCTGGCTCCTACAATGAGCAGTTCTTC
CASSLGAGSYNEQFF
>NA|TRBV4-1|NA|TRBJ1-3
TGCGCCAGCAGCATCGTAATTGGAAACACCATATATTTT
CASSIVIGNTIYF
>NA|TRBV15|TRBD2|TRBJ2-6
TGTGCCACCAGCAGTGAGCCTATGACTAGCGGGGGCTCTGGGGCCAACGTCCTGACTTTC
CATSSEPMTSGGSGANVLTF
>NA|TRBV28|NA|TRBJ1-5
TGTGCCAGCAGTTTATTTCGGGATCTTGCCTTTCAGCCCCAGCATTTT
CASSLFRDLAFQPQHF
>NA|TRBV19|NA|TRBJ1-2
TGTGCCAGTAGTATATCTGGCAATAACTATGGCTACACCTTC
CASSISGNNYGYTF
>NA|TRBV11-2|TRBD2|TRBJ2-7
TGTGCCAGCAGCTTAGTGGGACTAGCGGCAGACGAGCAGTACTTC
CASSLVGLAADEQYF
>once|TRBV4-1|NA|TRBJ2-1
TGCGCCAGCAGCCAAGAAGCTAAAAATGAGCAGTTCTTC
CASSQEAKNEQFF
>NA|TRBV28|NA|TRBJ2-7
TGTGCCAGCAGTTTCAAACTTTTACGCTTTTCCGGGACATCCTACGAGCAGTACTTC
CASSFKLLRFSGTSYEQYF
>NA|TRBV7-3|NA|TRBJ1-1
TGTGCCAGCAGCCCAGGGAGGGGCACTGAAGCTTTCTTT
CASSPGRGTEAFF
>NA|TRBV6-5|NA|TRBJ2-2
TGTGCCAGCAGTTACGGAGGGGCGCCCACCGGGGAGCTGTTTTTT
CASSYGGAPTGELFF
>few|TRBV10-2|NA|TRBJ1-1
TGCGCCAGCAGTGATGGACAGTGGACTGAAGCTTTCTTT
CASSDGQWTEAFF
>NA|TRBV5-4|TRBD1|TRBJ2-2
TGTGCCAGCAGCAGGACAGGGGGTACGGGCACCGGGGAGCTGTTTTTT
CASSRTGGTGTGELFF
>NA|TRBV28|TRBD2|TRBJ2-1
TGTGCCAGCAACCTATGGGGGGGTGAGCAGTTCTTC
CASNLWGGEQFF
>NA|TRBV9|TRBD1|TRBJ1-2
TGTGCCAGCAGCGTAGAGGGGGCGCGTGGCTACACCTTC
CASSVEGARGYTF
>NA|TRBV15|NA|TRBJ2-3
TGTGCCACCAGCAGAGATACAGGGCTCACAGATACGCAGTATTTT
CATSRDTGLTDTQYF
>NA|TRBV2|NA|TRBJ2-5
TGTGCCAGCAGTGAGGAGGGAGCAGAAGAGACCCAGTACTTC
CASSEEGAEETQYF
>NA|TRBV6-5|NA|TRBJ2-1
TGTGCCAGCAGTTATCAGGCAGGGGTCCCCAATGAGCAGTTCTTC
CASSYQAGVPNEQFF
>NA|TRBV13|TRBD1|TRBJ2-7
TGTGCCAGCAGCCGAAGTGAGACAGGGGTGGAGGGCGAGCAGTACTTC
CASSRSETGVEGEQYF
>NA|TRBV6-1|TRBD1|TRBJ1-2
TGTGCCAGCAGGGGACAGGGGGGAGGCTACACCTTC
CASRGQGGGYTF
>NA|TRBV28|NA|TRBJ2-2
TGTGCCAGCAGTGAAATTAGCTTCGCCACCGGGGAGCTGTTTTTT
CASSEISFATGELFF
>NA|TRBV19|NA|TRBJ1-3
TGTGCCAGTAGTACGGGTCTAAACACCATATATTTT
CASSTGLNTIYF
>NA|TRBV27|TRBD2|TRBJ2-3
TGTGCCAGCAGTATACTAGCGGGGGTGGCGTATTTT
CASSILAGVAYF
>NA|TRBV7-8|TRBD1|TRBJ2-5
TGTGCCAGCAGCTTAGTTTCGACAGGGGGCGCGGAGACCCAGTACTTC
CASSLVSTGGAETQYF
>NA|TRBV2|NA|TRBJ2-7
TGTGCCAGCAGTCAAATGGACAGAACCTACGAGCAGTACTTC
CASSQMDRTYEQYF
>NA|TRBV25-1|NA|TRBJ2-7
TGTGCCAGCAGTGAATCCCGCGAGCAGTACTTC
CASSESREQYF
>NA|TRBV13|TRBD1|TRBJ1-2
TGTGCCAGCAGCCCAAATCCGGGACAGGGGGCTCAGGACTATGGCTACACCTTC
CASSPNPGQGAQDYGYTF
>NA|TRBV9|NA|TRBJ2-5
TGTGCCAGCAGCGTAGGCGGGACGGCTCAAGAGACCCAGTACTTC
CASSVGGTAQETQYF
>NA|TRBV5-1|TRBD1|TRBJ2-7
TGCGCCAGCAGCTGGACAGGGTCAGACTACGAGCAGTACTTC
CASSWTGSDYEQYF
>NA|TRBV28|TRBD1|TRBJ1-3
TGTGCCAGCAGTTTTCTTGACAGGGACTTCGGAAACACCATATATTTT
CASSFLDRDFGNTIYF
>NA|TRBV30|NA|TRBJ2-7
TGTGCCGGGACGGGAGATTCCTACGAGCAGTACTTC
CAGTGDSYEQYF
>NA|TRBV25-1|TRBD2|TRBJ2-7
TGTGCCAGCAGTCCTAGCGGGAGTTTATCCTACGAGCAGTACTTC
CASSPSGSLSYEQYF
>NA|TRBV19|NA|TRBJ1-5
TGTGCCAGTAGTACGCACGGGAACAATCAGCCCCAGCATTTT
CASSTHGNNQPQHF
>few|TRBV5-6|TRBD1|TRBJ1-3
TGTGCCAGCAGTCCTCAGGGGGCGCCTGGAAACACCATATATTTT
CASSPQGAPGNTIYF
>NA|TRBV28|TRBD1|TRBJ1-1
TGTGCCAGCGCCGGACAGGGGGGATTGGACACTGAAGCTTTCTTT
CASAGQGGLDTEAFF
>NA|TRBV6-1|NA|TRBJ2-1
TGTGCCAGCAGTGACAGCCTGACTAGCTCCTACAATGAGCAGTTCTTC
CASSDSLTSSYNEQFF
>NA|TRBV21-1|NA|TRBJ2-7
TGTGCCAGTATAAACCCAGGGAGGGGCGAGACCTACGAGCAGTACTTC
CASINPGRGETYEQYF
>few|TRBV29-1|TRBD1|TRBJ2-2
TGCAGCATCCGACAGGGGACCGGGGAGCTGTTTTTT
CSIRQGTGELFF
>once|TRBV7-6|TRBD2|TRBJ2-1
TGTGCCAGCAGCTCTATAGCGGGAGGGGTCAATGAGCAGTTCTTC
CASSSIAGGVNEQFF
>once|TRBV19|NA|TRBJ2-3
TGTGCCAGTAGTACAGGGGAGACCCACAGAGATACGCAGTATTTT
CASSTGETHRDTQYF
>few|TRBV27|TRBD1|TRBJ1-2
TGTGCCAGCAGCGTCGGACAGGGTTTATTTGGCTACACCTTC
CASSVGQGLFGYTF
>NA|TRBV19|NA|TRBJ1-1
TGTGCCAGTAGTACTCGGGGGGGTAACACTGAAGCTTTCTTT
CASSTRGGNTEAFF
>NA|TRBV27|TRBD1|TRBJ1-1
TGTGCCAGCAGTCCCCGACAGGGGTTCACTGAAGCTTTCTTT
CASSPRQGFTEAFF
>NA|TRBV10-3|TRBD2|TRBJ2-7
TGTGCCATCACCAAGTTGGGTTTGCTAGCGGGCCCCGGCGAGCAGTACTTC
CAITKLGLLAGPGEQYF
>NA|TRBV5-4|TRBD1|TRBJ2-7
TGTGCCAGCAGCTACGGACAGGGGGCCACCTACGAGCAGTACTTC
CASSYGQGATYEQYF
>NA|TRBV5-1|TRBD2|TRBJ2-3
TGCGCCAGCAGCCCCCAGGGACTAGCGGGAGTAGCAGATACGCAGTATTTT
CASSPQGLAGVADTQYF